The source of this T cell receptor (beta chain) is a study of post-analysis software for immune sequencing data. Points from the study as a whole: Roughly five TRBV segments appeared more often in patients than in controls, and TRBV5-6, TRBV5-1 and TRBV20-1 were among these.

The V gene's germline CDR1 is SGHRS and CDR2 YFSETQ. V lost 4 bases to trimming and J lost 13 bases, with 24 bases between them. There are 15 residues in the CDR3. The TCR beta cDNA libraries contained unique molecular identifiers. TCRdb re-derived calls from the PCR reads in MiXCR, one entry per CDR3 protein. Of more than 500,000 distinct CDR3 sequences listed, under 40% were seen once; the top ten hold 6%. As concerns this clonotype: The antigen is unknown. This clone may be a read error of a much larger clone one base away.

This sequence originates from a girl under 18 with multiple sclerosis. This rearrangement joins TRBV5-1 to TRBJ2-1; D may be TRBD1 (6 bases). Sequenced material: blood. The CDR3 bases are TGCGCCAGCAGCCTACAGGGCTACCGGGGTGAGACCCAGTTCTTC. Translation gives CASSLQGYRGETQFF.